This T cell receptor (beta chain) was obtained from a study of Ad26.COV2.S vaccination and SARS-CoV-2 variants (dated by TCRdb to about 2021). A note on the overall study: Vaccine-arm donors came from COV1001, a multicentre, randomized, double-blind, placebo-controlled phase I-IIa trial of Ad26.COV2.S in healthy adults. Ad26.COV2.S was given intramuscularly at 5x10^10 or 1x10^11 viral particles, as a single shot or as two shots 56 days apart. Sequencing of the TCRbeta repertoire served to evaluate the specificity and breadth of SARS-CoV-2-reactive T cell receptors following Ad26.COV2.S vaccination. The TCR-sequenced set comprised roughly 30 samples: around 20 Ad26.COV2.S vaccine recipients, 5 placebo recipients and 8 SARS-CoV-2 convalescent individuals. Participants in the trial were split at random into five groups of five each, receiving low-dose or high-dose Ad26.COV2.S once or twice, or else placebo on both occasions. Blinding of investigators to trial group allocation was maintained during experiments and outcome assessment. The research as a whole found: Compared with placebo recipients, Ad26.COV2.S recipients showed higher spike-specific TCR breadth (P = 0.0014). The study was not powered to compare responses between vaccine doses or regimens. After vaccination, substantial breadth of spike-specific CD8+ and CD4+ T cell responses was reported. According to the authors, total T cell responses may have been underestimated by the TCR breadth and depth analyses. Vaccine and placebo recipients had similar non-spike TCR breadth, a finding consistent with the vaccine containing only spike.

The treatment or condition label corresponds to: 15 to 20 received Ad26.COV2.S at low or high dose, single or two shots; five or six received placebo; per-sample allocation not given. For vaccine and placebo recipients, the sequenced repertoires came from samples collected on day 63 after the first injection. Between 29 July and 7 August 2020, Cohort 1b enrolled 25 adults aged 18-55 years at one site in Boston, USA. Ad26.COV2.S consisted of a replication-incompetent adenovirus type 26 vector by which a prefusion-stabilized SARS-CoV-2 spike protein from the original Wuhan strain was expressed. As regards this clone: The specificity of this receptor is unknown. Base quality data are lacking; no much larger clone is found one base away.

CDR1 and CDR2 are read off the germline V gene (reference sequence) as MNHNY and SVGAGI. Trimming takes 8 bases from V and 0 bases from J, and the germline ends sit 14 bases apart. From the cysteine through the phenylalanine, the CDR3 covers 15 amino acids. Just CDR3 DNA is preserved here, 45 bases in frame from base 1. TCRbeta CDR3 regions were sequenced with the immunoSEQ Assay. After extraction, genomic DNA underwent amplification by bias-controlled multiplex PCR, followed by high-throughput sequencing. The study's own analysis went as follows. To quantify the absolute abundance of every unique TCRbeta CDR3 region, sequences were collapsed and filtered. T cell fraction was estimated by normalizing TCRbeta template counts to usable DNA, with usable DNA measured through amplification of reference genes found in all nucleated cells. Repertoire TCRs were annotated as SARS-CoV-2-specific by exact matching of V gene, CDR3 amino acid sequence and J gene to a known reactive TCR set. The reference SARS-CoV-2 TCR set came from MIRA and was filtered for enrichment in COVID-19-positive ImmuneCODE repertoires, removing public or cross-reactive TCRs. Using the MIRA antigens, annotated TCRs were further analysed by specific ORF or by position within an ORF. Depth was the summed frequency of annotated unique rearrangements, while breadth was defined as annotated unique rearrangements over total unique productive rearrangements. Two-sided Wilcoxon rank-sum tests were used to compare TCR breadth between groups. TCRdb stores this immuneACCESS table with in-frame sequences only. Part of the clones is absent; in the studies checked, under half of the shortfall reflects unresolved V genes, and no reason is known for the rest. V, J and clone size reflect that table, while D and trimming were determined from the DNA. The sample contains roughly 680,000 clones, about 90% of them found a single time. About 1.5% of the sample lies in the top ten.

The rearrangement joined TRBV6-6 to TRBJ1-5, with TRBD1 perhaps the D gene, on 6 matching bases. The specimen was peripheral blood, collected in a trial of Ad26.COV2.S vaccine versus placebo. This clonotype was sampled from a person between 18 and 65 years old who received the Ad26.COV2.S COVID-19 vaccine or a placebo. The CDR3 region has the sequence CASRDIEYSNQPQHF. The DNA reads as follows: TGTGCCAGCCGGGACATAGAATATAGCAATCAGCCCCAGCATTTT.